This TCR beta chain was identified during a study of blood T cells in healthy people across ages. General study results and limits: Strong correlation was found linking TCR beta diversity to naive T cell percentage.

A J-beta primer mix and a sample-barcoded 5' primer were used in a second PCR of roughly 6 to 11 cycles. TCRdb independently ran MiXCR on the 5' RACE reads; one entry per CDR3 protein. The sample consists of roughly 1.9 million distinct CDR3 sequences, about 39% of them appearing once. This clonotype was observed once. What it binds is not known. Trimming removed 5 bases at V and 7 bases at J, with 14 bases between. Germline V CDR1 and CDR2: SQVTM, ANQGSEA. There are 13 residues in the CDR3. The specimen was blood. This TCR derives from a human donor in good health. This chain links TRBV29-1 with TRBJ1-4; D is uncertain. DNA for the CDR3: TGCAGCGTTTTTTTGAGTCGGGTTGAAAAACTGTTTTTT. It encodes CSVFLSRVEKLFF.